This T cell receptor beta chain was observed in a study of cytomegalovirus exposure and HLA in healthy donors. Study observations and caveats: Analyses of presence and absence presupposed an approximately uniform sequencing depth across donors.

Turning to this clone: Its matching antigen is unknown.

The V and J ends lost 8 bases and 6 bases respectively, with 13 bases between them. There are 13 residues in the CDR3. Germline V gives CDR1 MDHEN, CDR2 SYDVKM. PCR primers comprised 60 Vbeta and 13 Jbeta primers. Profiling relied on immunoSEQ multiplex PCR, and the TCRdb table lists in-frame clones only, not all of them. The data contain 95,000 to 150,000 clones, over 65% of them seen just once; the ten biggest clones take up about 2%. The chain recombines TRBV28 with TRBJ2-2, with D tentatively TRBD1 (6 bases). The specimen was PBMCs. The sequence derives from a man over 45 in good health and CMV-seronegative. The CDR3 loop is CASRTGSPGELFF. The CDR3 region has the DNA TGTGCCAGCCGCACAGGGTCACCCGGGGAGCTGTTTTTT.